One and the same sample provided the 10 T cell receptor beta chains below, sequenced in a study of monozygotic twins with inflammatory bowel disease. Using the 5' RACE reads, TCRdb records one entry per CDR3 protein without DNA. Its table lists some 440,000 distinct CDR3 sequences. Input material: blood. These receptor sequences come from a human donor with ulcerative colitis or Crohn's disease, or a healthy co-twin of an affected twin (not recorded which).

The CDR3 sequence: CASSHRALDSPLHF. The chain couples TRBV3-1 to TRBJ1-6. CDR3 length: 14 amino acids. In germline, CDR1 is LGHDT, CDR2 YNNKEL (reference sequence).

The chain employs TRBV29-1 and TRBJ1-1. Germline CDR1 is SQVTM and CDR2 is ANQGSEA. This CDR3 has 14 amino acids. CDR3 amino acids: CSVEPRLTNTEAFF.

The CDR3 spells CASLSGDGTDTQYF. The chain has TRBV6-6 and TRBJ2-3; TCRdb designates TRBD1, a call that cannot be tested without DNA. CDR1 MNHNY and CDR2 SVGAGI come from the germline V gene (reference sequence). The CDR3 spans 14 residues.

The CDR3 reads CASSDTREKLFF. This chain uses TRBV7-6 with TRBJ1-4. The V gene's germline CDR1 is SGHVS and CDR2 FNYEAQ. There are 12 residues in the CDR3.

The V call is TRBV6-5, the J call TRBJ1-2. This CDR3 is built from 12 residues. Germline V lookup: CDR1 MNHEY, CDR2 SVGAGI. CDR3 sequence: CASSYSDGGYTF.

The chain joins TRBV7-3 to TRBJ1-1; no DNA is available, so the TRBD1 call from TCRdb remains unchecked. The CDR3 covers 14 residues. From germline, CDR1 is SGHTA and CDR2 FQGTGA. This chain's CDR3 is CASSLNPYSLEAFF.

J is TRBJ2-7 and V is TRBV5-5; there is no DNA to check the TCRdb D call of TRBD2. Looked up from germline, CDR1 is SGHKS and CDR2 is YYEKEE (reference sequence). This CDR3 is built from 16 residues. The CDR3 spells CASSFAGTSGAYEQYF.

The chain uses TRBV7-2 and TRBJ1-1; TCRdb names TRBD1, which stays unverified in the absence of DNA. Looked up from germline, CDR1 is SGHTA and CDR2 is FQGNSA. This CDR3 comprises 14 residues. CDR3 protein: CASSRLTGGTEAFF.

The CDR3 protein is CASSDGQGHQETQYF. This sequence joins TRBV5-1 and TRBJ2-5; the D call from TCRdb, TRBD1, cannot be confirmed without DNA. The CDR3 length is 15 residues. The germline CDR1 and CDR2 sequences are SGHRS and YFSETQ.

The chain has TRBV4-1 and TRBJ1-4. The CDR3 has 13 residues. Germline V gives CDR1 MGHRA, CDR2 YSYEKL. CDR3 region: CASSQEIREKLFF.